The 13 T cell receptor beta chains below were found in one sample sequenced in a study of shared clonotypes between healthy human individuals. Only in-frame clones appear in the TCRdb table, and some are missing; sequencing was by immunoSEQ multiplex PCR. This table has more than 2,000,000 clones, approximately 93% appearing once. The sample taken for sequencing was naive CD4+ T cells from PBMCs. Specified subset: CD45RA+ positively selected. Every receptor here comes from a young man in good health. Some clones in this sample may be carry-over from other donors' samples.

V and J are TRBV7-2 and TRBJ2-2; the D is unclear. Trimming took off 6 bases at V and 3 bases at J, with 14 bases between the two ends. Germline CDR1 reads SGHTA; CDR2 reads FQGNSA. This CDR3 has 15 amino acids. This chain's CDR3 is CASRSGPTHTGELFF. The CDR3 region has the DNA TGTGCCAGCAGGTCTGGTCCTACCCACACCGGGGAGCTGTTTTTT.

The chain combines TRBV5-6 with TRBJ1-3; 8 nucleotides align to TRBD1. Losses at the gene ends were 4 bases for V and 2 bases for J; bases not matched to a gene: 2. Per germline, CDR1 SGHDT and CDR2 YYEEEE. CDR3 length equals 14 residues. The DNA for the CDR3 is TGTGCCAGCAGCCTGGACAGGGCTGGAAACACCATATATTTT. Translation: CASSLDRAGNTIYF.

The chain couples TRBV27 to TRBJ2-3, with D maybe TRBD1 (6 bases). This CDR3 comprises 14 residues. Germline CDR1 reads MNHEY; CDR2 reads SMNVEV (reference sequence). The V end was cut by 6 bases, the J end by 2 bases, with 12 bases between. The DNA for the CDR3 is TGTGCCAGCAGGCCACAGGGAATCACAGATACGCAGTATTTT. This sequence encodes CASRPQGITDTQYF.

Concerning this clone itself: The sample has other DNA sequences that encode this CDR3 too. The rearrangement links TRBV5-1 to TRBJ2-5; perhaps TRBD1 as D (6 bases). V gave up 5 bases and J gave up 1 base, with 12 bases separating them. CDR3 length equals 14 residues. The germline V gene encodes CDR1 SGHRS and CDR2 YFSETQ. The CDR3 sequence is CASSSQGSQETQYF. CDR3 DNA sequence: TGCGCCAGCAGTTCCCAGGGGTCCCAAGAGACCCAGTACTTC. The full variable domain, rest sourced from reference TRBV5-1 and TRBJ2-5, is KAGVTQTPRYLIKTRGQQVTLSCSPISGHRSVSWYQQTPGQGLQFLFEYFSETQRNKGNFPGRFSGRQFSNSRSEMNVSTLELGDSALYLCASSSQGSQETQYFGPGTRLLVL.

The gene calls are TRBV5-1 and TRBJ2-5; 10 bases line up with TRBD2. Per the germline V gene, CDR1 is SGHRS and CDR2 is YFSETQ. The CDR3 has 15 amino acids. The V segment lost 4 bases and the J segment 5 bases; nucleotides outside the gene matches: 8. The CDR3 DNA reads TGCGCCAGCAGCGGGGGGGCTAGCGGGAGTGAGACCCAGTACTTC. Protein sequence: CASSGGASGSETQYF.

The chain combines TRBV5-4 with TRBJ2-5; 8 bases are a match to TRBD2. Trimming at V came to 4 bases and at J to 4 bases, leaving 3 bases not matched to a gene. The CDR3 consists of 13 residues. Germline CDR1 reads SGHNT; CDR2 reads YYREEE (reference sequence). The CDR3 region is CASSRGLAETQYF. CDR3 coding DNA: TGTGCCAGCAGCCGTGGACTAGCAGAGACCCAGTACTTC.

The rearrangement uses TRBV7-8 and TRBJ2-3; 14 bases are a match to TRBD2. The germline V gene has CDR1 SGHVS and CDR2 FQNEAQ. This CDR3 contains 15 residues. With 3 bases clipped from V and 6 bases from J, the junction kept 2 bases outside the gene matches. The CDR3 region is CASSFRTSGGDTQYF. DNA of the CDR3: TGTGCCAGCAGCTTCCGGACTAGCGGGGGGGATACGCAGTATTTT. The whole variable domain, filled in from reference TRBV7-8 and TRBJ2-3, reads GAGVSQSPRYKVAKRGQDVALRCDPISGHVSLFWYQQALGQGPEFLTYFQNEAQLDKSGLPSDRFFAERPEGSVSTLKIQRTQQEDSAVYLCASSFRTSGGDTQYFGPGTRLTVL.

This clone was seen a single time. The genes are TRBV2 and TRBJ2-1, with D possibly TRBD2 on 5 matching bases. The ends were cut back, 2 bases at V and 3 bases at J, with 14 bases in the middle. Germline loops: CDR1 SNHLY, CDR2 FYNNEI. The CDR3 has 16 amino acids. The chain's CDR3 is CASSEQLVPVYNEQFF. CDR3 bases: TGTGCCAGCAGTGAACAACTAGTCCCTGTCTACAATGAGCAGTTCTTC.

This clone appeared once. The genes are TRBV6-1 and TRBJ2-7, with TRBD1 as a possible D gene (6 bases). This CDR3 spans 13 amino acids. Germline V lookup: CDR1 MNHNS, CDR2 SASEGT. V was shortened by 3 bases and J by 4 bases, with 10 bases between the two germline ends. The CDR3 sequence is CASSDIQGYEQYF. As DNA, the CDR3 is TGTGCCAGCAGTGACATACAGGGTTACGAGCAGTACTTC.

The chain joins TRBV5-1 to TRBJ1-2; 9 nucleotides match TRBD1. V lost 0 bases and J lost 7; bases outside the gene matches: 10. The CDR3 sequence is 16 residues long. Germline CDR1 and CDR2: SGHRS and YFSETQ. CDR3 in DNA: TGCGCCAGCAGCTTGGACTTTCTGGACAGGGGCGCTGGCTACACCTTC. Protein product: CASSLDFLDRGAGYTF. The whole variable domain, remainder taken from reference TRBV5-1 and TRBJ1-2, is KAGVTQTPRYLIKTRGQQVTLSCSPISGHRSVSWYQQTPGQGLQFLFEYFSETQRNKGNFPGRFSGRQFSNSRSEMNVSTLELGDSALYLCASSLDFLDRGAGYTFGSGTRLTVV.

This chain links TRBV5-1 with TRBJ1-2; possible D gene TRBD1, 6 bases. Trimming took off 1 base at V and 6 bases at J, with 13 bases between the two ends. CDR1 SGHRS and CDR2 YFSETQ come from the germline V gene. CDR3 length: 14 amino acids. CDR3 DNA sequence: TGCGCCAGCAGCTTGCAACAGGGATGGGATGGCTACACCTTC. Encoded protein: CASSLQQGWDGYTF.

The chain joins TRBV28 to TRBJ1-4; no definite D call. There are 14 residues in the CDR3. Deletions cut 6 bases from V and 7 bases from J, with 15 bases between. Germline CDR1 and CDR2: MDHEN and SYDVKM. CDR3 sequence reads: CASRPVGEGEKLFF. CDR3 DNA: TGTGCCAGCAGACCCGTCGGGGAGGGTGAAAAACTGTTTTTT.

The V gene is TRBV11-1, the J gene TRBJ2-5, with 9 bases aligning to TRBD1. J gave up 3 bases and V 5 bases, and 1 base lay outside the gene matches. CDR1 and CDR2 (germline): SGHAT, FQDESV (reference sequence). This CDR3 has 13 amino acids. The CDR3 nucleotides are TGTGCCAGCAGCCGGGACAGGGAAGAGACCCAGTACTTC. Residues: CASSRDREETQYF.